This T cell receptor beta chain was captured in a study of blood T cell repertoires in COVID-19. Overall study context: Donors in the United States, Italy and Spain gave samples during acute or convalescent COVID-19.

Trimming cost V 0 bases and J 7 bases, with 8 bases left between them. This CDR3 comprises 13 residues. Looked up from germline, CDR1 is SGHDT and CDR2 is YYEEEE. Source study methods: Estimated nucleated cell counts came from reference gene primer amplification. Method: immunoSEQ multiplex PCR; TCRdb's copy keeps in-frame clones and lacks some. D and trimming come from the DNA, and the V and J calls and clone size come from that table. The sample has hundreds of thousands of clones; around 90% are singletons. Participant ages covered roughly 18 to 90 years across about 25 US areas. Someone with COVID-19 had been met by exposed participants within 2 weeks before study entry.

The source material was PBMCs or T cells enriched from blood (not recorded which). This chain links TRBV5-6 with TRBJ1-5, with no clear D. The receptor was isolated from a man in his forties or fifties who had been exposed to COVID-19. The CDR3 DNA reads as TGTGCCAGCAGCTTGGGCAGGCGACAGCCCCAGCATTTT. It is translated as CASSLGRRQPQHF.